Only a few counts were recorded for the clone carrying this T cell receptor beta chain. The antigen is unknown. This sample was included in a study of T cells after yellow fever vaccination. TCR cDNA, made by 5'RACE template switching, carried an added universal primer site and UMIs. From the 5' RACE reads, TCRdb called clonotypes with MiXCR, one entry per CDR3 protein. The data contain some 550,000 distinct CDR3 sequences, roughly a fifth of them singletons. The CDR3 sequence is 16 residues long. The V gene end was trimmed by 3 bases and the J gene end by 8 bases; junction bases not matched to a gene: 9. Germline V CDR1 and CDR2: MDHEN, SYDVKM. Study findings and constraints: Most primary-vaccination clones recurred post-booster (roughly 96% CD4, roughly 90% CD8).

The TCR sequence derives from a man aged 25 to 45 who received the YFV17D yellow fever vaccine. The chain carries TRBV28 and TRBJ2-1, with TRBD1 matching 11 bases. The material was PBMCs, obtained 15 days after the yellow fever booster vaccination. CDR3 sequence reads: CASSFLDRGRFDEQFF. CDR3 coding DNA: TGTGCCAGCAGTTTCTTGGACAGGGGGCGCTTCGATGAGCAGTTCTTC.